This T cell receptor beta chain was observed in a study of blood T cell repertoires in COVID-19. In the study overall: Donors in the United States, Italy and Spain gave samples during acute or convalescent COVID-19. PBMCs, B-cell-depleted T cells, or T cells provided the cDNA or gDNA that made up the material.

This clone was observed a single time. In the original processing: Nucleated cell number was recorded as an estimate derived from reference gene primer amplification. Assay: immunoSEQ multiplex PCR; the TCRdb copy retains only in-frame clones and omits some. V, J and clone size reflect that table, while D and trimming were determined from the DNA. The data show roughly 190,000 clones, approximately 90% seen once. In germline, CDR1 is KGHDR, CDR2 SFDVKD. The CDR3 has 17 amino acids. The V and J ends lost 4 bases and 4 bases, in that order; junction bases with no gene match: 11. The material sequenced was peripheral blood. The V call is TRBV24-1, the J call TRBJ1-5; TRBD1 matches at 8 bases. This TCR derives from a man in his sixties with active or convalescent COVID-19. CDR3 in amino acids: CATSDRTGRLGNQPQHF. As DNA, the CDR3 is TGTGCCACCAGTGACAGGACAGGGCGTCTTGGAAATCAGCCCCAGCATTTT.